The rows below give T cell receptor beta chains drawn from one sample of a study of blood T cell repertoires in COVID-19. Profiled with immunoSEQ multiplex PCR; TCRdb holds only in-frame clones, not every one. Of about 200,000 clones in the sample, more than 75% were seen once. Sequenced input: peripheral blood. All receptors come from a man aged 35-49 years with active or convalescent COVID-19. Both conserved end residues are part of each CDR3. The D gene is left open where the match is weak. Only part of the rows carry a size: once, few, many, or a class if the clone is expanded.

clone_size d_call j_call v_call cdr3_aa cdr3_nt
NA TRBD1 TRBJ1-1 TRBV10-3 CAIRPGTGKGGMNTEAFF TGTGCCATCAGACCCGGGACAGGGAAAGGGGGAATGAACACTGAAGCTTTCTTT
NA TRBD1 TRBJ1-2 TRBV28 CASSSRGRLGYGYTF TGTGCCAGCAGTTCGAGGGGGCGCTTAGGGTATGGCTACACCTTC
NA NA TRBJ1-2 TRBV2 CASSSGAVGYTF TGTGCCAGCAGTTCAGGGGCAGTTGGCTACACCTTC
NA TRBD1 TRBJ1-5 TRBV5-5 CASSLGKKTGEYFSNQPQHF TGTGCCAGCAGCTTGGGAAAGAAGACAGGGGAGTATTTCAGCAATCAGCCCCAGCATTTT
few NA TRBJ1-3 TRBV10-3 CAISEFERNTIYF TGTGCCATCAGTGAGTTCGAGCGAAACACCATATATTTT
once TRBD1 TRBJ2-7 TRBV27 CASREGGAPEEQYF TGTGCCAGCAGAGAAGGGGGCGCGCCGGAGGAGCAGTACTTC
NA NA TRBJ2-2 TRBV19 CASTRDYTGELFF TGTGCCAGCACAAGGGACTACACCGGGGAGCTGTTTTTT
NA NA TRBJ2-2 TRBV18 CASSPRGVLNTGELFF TGTGCCAGCTCACCACGAGGAGTACTGAACACCGGGGAGCTGTTTTTT
NA NA TRBJ1-6 TRBV28 CASTPIITRGIRLHF TGTGCCAGCACCCCCATAATCACACGAGGCATCCGCCTCCACTTT
NA NA TRBJ2-5 TRBV7-9 CASSLGGLETQYF TGTGCCAGCAGCTTAGGGGGCTTGGAGACCCAGTACTTC
NA TRBD1 TRBJ1-4 TRBV9 CASSVATGGREKLFF TGTGCCAGCAGCGTAGCAACAGGGGGCCGTGAAAAACTGTTTTTT
NA NA TRBJ1-2 TRBV4-2 CASSQDPQNYGYTF TGTGCCAGCAGCCAAGATCCACAGAACTATGGCTACACCTTC
NA TRBD1 TRBJ1-4 TRBV5-1 CASSSRQGTNEKLFF TGCGCCAGCAGCTCACGACAGGGTACTAATGAAAAACTGTTTTTT
NA NA TRBJ1-1 TRBV19 CASSNLDRIGTEAFF TGTGCCAGTAGTAACCTCGACAGGATCGGCACTGAAGCTTTCTTT
NA NA TRBJ1-4 TRBV9 CASSVGVGGNEKLFF TGTGCCAGCAGCGTAGGAGTAGGGGGTAATGAAAAACTGTTTTTT
NA TRBD1 TRBJ1-2 TRBV5-4 CASSRGQGIYGYTF TGTGCCAGCAGCCGGGGACAGGGTATCTATGGCTACACCTTC
NA NA TRBJ2-7 TRBV27 CASSLQRWSEQYF TGTGCCAGCAGTTTACAACGTTGGAGCGAGCAGTACTTC
NA NA TRBJ1-1 TRBV30 CAWKVRGGYTEAFF TGTGCCTGGAAGGTGAGAGGCGGGTACACTGAAGCTTTCTTT
NA TRBD2 TRBJ2-7 TRBV30 CAWSVPPLTSVSYEQYF TGTGCCTGGAGTGTACCCCCCTTGACTAGCGTTTCCTACGAGCAGTACTTC
NA TRBD1 TRBJ2-7 TRBV28 CASSATGTGGHEQYF TGTGCCAGCAGCGCGACCGGGACAGGGGGCCACGAGCAGTACTTC
once NA TRBJ1-5 TRBV28 CASSPDRRNQPQHF TGTGCCAGCAGCCCCGACAGGCGCAATCAGCCCCAGCATTTT
NA TRBD1 TRBJ1-5 TRBV5-1 CASSPGQGGNQPQHF TGCGCCAGCAGCCCCGGACAGGGGGGCAATCAGCCCCAGCATTTT
NA TRBD1 TRBJ2-7 TRBV11-2 CASSLGQGAIEQYF TGTGCCAGCAGCTTAGGACAGGGGGCAATCGAGCAGTACTTC
NA TRBD2 TRBJ2-1 TRBV19 CASSMGGEYNEQFF TGTGCCAGTAGTATGGGGGGGGAATACAATGAGCAGTTCTTC
NA NA TRBJ2-2 TRBV14 CASSQALWNTGELFF TGTGCCAGCAGCCAAGCCCTTTGGAACACCGGGGAGCTGTTTTTT
NA TRBD1 TRBJ1-1 TRBV19 CASMLDRENPGDTEAFF TGTGCCAGTATGCTGGACAGGGAAAACCCAGGGGACACTGAAGCTTTCTTT
NA NA TRBJ2-7 TRBV5-5 CASSLTGPYEQYF TGTGCCAGCAGCTTGACAGGACCCTACGAGCAGTACTTC
NA NA TRBJ1-4 TRBV28 CASSLGGAGNEKLFF TGTGCCAGCAGTTTAGGGGGGGCAGGTAATGAAAAACTGTTTTTT
NA NA TRBJ2-6 TRBV4-2 CASSQEGPWGTTANVLTF TGTGCCAGCAGCCAAGAGGGGCCGTGGGGGACAACGGCCAACGTCCTGACTTTC
NA NA TRBJ2-1 TRBV21-1 CASSKGGGTGVPYNEQFF TGTGCCAGCAGCAAAGGCGGGGGGACAGGGGTTCCCTACAATGAGCAGTTCTTC
NA NA TRBJ1-2 TRBV6-4 CASSEYNTGTNYGYTF TGTGCCAGCAGTGAATACAACACAGGGACGAACTATGGCTACACCTTC
NA NA TRBJ2-5 TRBV11-2 CASSLPRETQYF TGTGCCAGCAGCTTGCCCCGGGAGACCCAGTACTTC
few TRBD1 TRBJ1-2 TRBV6-7 CASSPRIRTGEALGYTF TGTGCCAGCAGCCCTCGAATCCGGACAGGGGAGGCCCTAGGCTACACCTTC
NA NA TRBJ1-1 TRBV29-1 CSAGGMLVGAFF TGCAGCGCCGGGGGTATGTTGGTTGGAGCTTTCTTT
NA NA TRBJ1-1 TRBV19 CASSISTASNTEAFF TGTGCCAGTAGTATATCCACAGCTTCGAACACTGAAGCTTTCTTT
NA TRBD1 TRBJ2-3 TRBV13 CASSLTVRQGAQDTQYF TGTGCCAGCAGCTTAACCGTTAGGCAGGGGGCGCAAGATACGCAGTATTTT
NA NA TRBJ2-3 TRBV6-5 CASSSGSTDTQYF TGTGCCAGCAGTAGCGGGAGCACAGATACGCAGTATTTT
NA TRBD1 TRBJ1-2 TRBV5-1 CASSWDSYGYTF TGCGCCAGCAGCTGGGACAGCTATGGCTACACCTTC
many TRBD2 TRBJ2-3 TRBV5-5 CASITSGRALDDTQYF TGTGCCAGCATTACTAGCGGGAGGGCCCTCGACGATACGCAGTATTTT
NA NA TRBJ1-2 TRBV19 CASSIAGAGDGYTF TGTGCCAGTAGTATCGCAGGGGCCGGGGATGGCTACACCTTC
NA TRBD1 TRBJ2-7 TRBV28 CASQTSGTGGNEQYF TGTGCCAGCCAGACCTCCGGGACAGGGGGCAACGAGCAGTACTTC
few TRBD2 TRBJ2-4 TRBV10-2 CASSTSGREGRAKNIQYF TGCGCCAGCTCGACGTCTGGGCGGGAGGGCCGAGCCAAAAACATTCAGTACTTC